In this sample, the clone carrying this TCR beta chain turned up a few times. Its antigen is not known. Amplification by 5'RACE using constant-segment primers produced TCR alpha and TCR beta cDNA libraries that carried sample barcodes and UMIs. TCRdb called the 5' RACE reads again in MiXCR, with one record for every CDR3 protein. The table includes under 150,000 distinct CDR3 sequences, roughly 20% detected once. The sample comes from a study of T-cell memory formation after mild COVID-19. Broader study findings: From day 15 to 85, contracting clones were balanced between CD4 and CD8, whereas later expanders leaned toward CD4+.

Germline CDR1 is MNHEY and CDR2 is SVGEGT. The CDR3 is made up of 15 amino acids. The V end was cut by 11 bases, the J end by 0 bases, with 19 bases between. The sequenced sample consisted of PBMCs or a T cell subset sorted from them (not recorded which). The clonotype originates from a man younger than 35 who had mild COVID-19 (a few samples of this study predate the infection). Cell type and time point are not known. V and J are TRBV6-2 or TRBV6-3 and TRBJ2-5, with D perhaps TRBD1 (5 bases). CDR3 bases: TGTGCCTGCCAGACCGCCGACAGCTACCAAGAGACCCAGTACTTC. Its translation is CACQTADSYQETQYF.